The rows below give T cell receptor beta chains drawn from one sample of a study of T cell responses to AZD1222 COVID-19 vaccine. Generated by immunoSEQ multiplex PCR, the TCRdb table keeps only in-frame clones and is missing some. The sample consists of 100,000 to 150,000 clones, around 89% of them appearing once. The starting material was peripheral blood, obtained 28 days after the second AZD1222 dose. Source of these receptors: an adult who received the AZD1222 COVID-19 vaccine. The CDR3 runs from the conserved cysteine through the conserved F or W. The D gene is left open where the match is weak. The listing skips clone size in some rows; elsewhere it reads once, few, many or a size class.

V	J	size	D	DNA	CDR3
TRBV19	TRBJ2-1	once	-	TGTGCCAGTAGTGTCAGGTTCACCGCCGTCGATGAGCAGTTCTTC	CASSVRFTAVDEQFF
TRBV9	TRBJ2-3	-	TRBD2	TGTGCCAGCAGCGTAGGGACTAGCGGGAGTCAAGATACGCAGTATTTT	CASSVGTSGSQDTQYF
TRBV19	TRBJ2-7	-	-	TGTGCCAGTAGAGGCCGGCGTGGGGCCTACGAGCAGTACTTC	CASRGRRGAYEQYF
TRBV4-1	TRBJ1-6	-	-	TGCGCCAGCAGCCCCCAACCTCGTCGGGCGGTCAATTCACCCCTCCACTTT	CASSPQPRRAVNSPLHF
TRBV12-3/TRBV12-4	TRBJ1-2	once	-	TGTGCCAGCAGTTTAAAGGACTATGGCTACACCTTC	CASSLKDYGYTF
TRBV2	TRBJ1-6	once	-	TGTGCCAGCAGTGAAGGAAGGCACCTTAAATCACCCCTCCACTTT	CASSEGRHLKSPLHF
TRBV28	TRBJ1-1	-	-	TGTGCCAGCAGAGTCTGGGAGAACACTGAAGCTTTCTTT	CASRVWENTEAFF
TRBV28	TRBJ1-2	-	TRBD1	TGTGCCAGCAGTGCTGATATGGACAGGGGAAGGATGGCCTACACCTTC	CASSADMDRGRMAYTF
TRBV19	TRBJ2-3	-	-	TGTGCCAGTAGCCGGGAAAGCACAGATACGCAGTATTTT	CASSRESTDTQYF
TRBV4-1	TRBJ2-1	-	-	TGCGCCAGCAGCCTCGGCTCTGGGCCAGCCCGAAGCTCCTACAATGAGCAGTTCTTC	CASSLGSGPARSSYNEQFF
TRBV19	TRBJ1-5	-	-	TGTGCCAGTAGTGCGCTCCAGGGTTTGGGCAATCAGCCCCAGCATTTT	CASSALQGLGNQPQHF
TRBV9	TRBJ2-7	-	TRBD2	TGTGCCAGCAGCGTAGAGGGACTAGCGGGAGGGCCGATGGGGAACGAGCAGTACTTC	CASSVEGLAGGPMGNEQYF
TRBV4-3	TRBJ1-6	-	-	TGCGCCAGCAGCCATTCCTTTTATAATTCACCCCTCCACTTT	CASSHSFYNSPLHF
TRBV7-3	TRBJ1-1	once	-	TGTGCCAGCAGCCCAACGGCCTTCCAGGGGGCTTTCTTT	CASSPTAFQGAFF
TRBV6-2/TRBV6-3	TRBJ1-5	-	-	TGTGCCAGCAGTTACTCAGGGTTTCAGCCCCAGCATTTT	CASSYSGFQPQHF
TRBV3-1/TRBV3-2	TRBJ2-2	-	TRBD2	TGTGCCAGCACAGGACTAGCCAACACCGGGGAGCTGTTTTTT	CASTGLANTGELFF
TRBV9	TRBJ2-1	-	TRBD2	TGTGCCAGCAGCGTAGTATGGGAACGGGAGGACAACAATGAGCAGTTCTTC	CASSVVWEREDNNEQFF
TRBV7-3	TRBJ2-7	once	-	TGTGCCAGCAGCTCCGGGCCCAACCGGGAGCAGTACTTC	CASSSGPNREQYF
TRBV19	TRBJ2-3	-	TRBD1	TGTGCCAGTACCTCCCAGGGGGCCCCAGATACGCAGTATTTT	CASTSQGAPDTQYF
TRBV11-2	TRBJ2-1	-	-	TGTGCCAGCAGCTTAGAGGCCCCAAACCCGATGAATGAGCAGTTCTTC	CASSLEAPNPMNEQFF
TRBV11-3	TRBJ2-2	few	-	TGTGCCAGCAGCTTAAGGCGGGACTCACAGAACACCGGGGAGCTGTTTTTT	CASSLRRDSQNTGELFF
TRBV9	TRBJ2-5	-	TRBD2	TGTGCCAGCAGCGGCGGTGGGGGAGGGGCACAAGAGACCCAGTACTTC	CASSGGGGGAQETQYF
TRBV7-8	TRBJ2-6	-	TRBD2	TGTGCCAGCAGCTTAGGAAGAGCGGGGCCTGGGCCTGGGGCCAACGTCCTGACTTTC	CASSLGRAGPGPGANVLTF
TRBV29-1	TRBJ2-5	-	TRBD1	TGCAGCGTTTGCCGGGACAGGGGAGGCGAGACCCAGTACTTC	CSVCRDRGGETQYF
TRBV7-6	TRBJ1-6	once	TRBD1	TGTGCCAGCAGCTTAAAGGACAGGAGTAGCTCCTATAATTCACCCCTCCACTTT	CASSLKDRSSSYNSPLHF
TRBV6-5	TRBJ1-2	-	-	TGTGCCAGCAGTTATGTGCCTAACTATGGCTACACCTTC	CASSYVPNYGYTF
TRBV25-1	TRBJ1-4	-	TRBD1	TGTGCCAGCAGGCCCACCCGGACAGGCACAACTAATGAAAAACTGTTTTTT	CASRPTRTGTTNEKLFF
TRBV18	TRBJ2-5	-	-	TGTGCCAGCTCACGTTCACAGCAAGAGACCCAGTACTTC	CASSRSQQETQYF
TRBV2	TRBJ2-3	-	TRBD2	TGTGCCAGCAGTCGGCGAGGGCGGGAGGGCCCAGATACGCAGTATTTT	CASSRRGREGPDTQYF
TRBV18	TRBJ2-7	-	TRBD1	TGTGCCAGCTCACCCGGGCAGGGGGCGAACGAGCAGTACTTC	CASSPGQGANEQYF
TRBV7-6	TRBJ2-3	-	-	TGTGCCAGCAGCTTAGACGGACACACCACAGATACGCAGTATTTT	CASSLDGHTTDTQYF
TRBV19	TRBJ2-7	-	-	TGTGCCAGTAGGTCCCCCGCCTACGAGCAGTACTTC	CASRSPAYEQYF
TRBV12-3/TRBV12-4	TRBJ1-2	-	-	TGTGCCAGCAGTTTCCCATATGGCTACACCTTC	CASSFPYGYTF
TRBV7-9	TRBJ2-5	-	-	TGTGCCAGCGGGAAACCGGGACACGGAAAAGAGACCCAGTACTTC	CASGKPGHGKETQYF
TRBV11-2	TRBJ1-1	-	-	TGTGCCAGCAGTTGGACGGTCGACACTGAAGCTTTCTTT	CASSWTVDTEAFF
TRBV7-9	TRBJ2-3	-	TRBD2	TGTGCCAGCAGCTTGCGGACTAGCGGGGGGGGAGATACGCAGTATTTT	CASSLRTSGGGDTQYF
TRBV5-6	TRBJ2-7	-	-	TGTGCCAGCAGCTCCAGACAGCCACCCTACGAGCAGTACTTC	CASSSRQPPYEQYF
TRBV7-2	TRBJ2-7	once	-	TGTGCCAGCAGCTTATCCCGGGGCACCTACGAGCAGTACTTC	CASSLSRGTYEQYF
TRBV3-1/TRBV3-2	TRBJ2-7	once	TRBD1	TGTGCCAGCAGCCAAGGGAGCCAGACAGGGGTATACGAGCAGTACTTC	CASSQGSQTGVYEQYF
TRBV10-3	TRBJ1-1	-	-	TGTGCCATCATGGGCAGCATGAACACTGAAGCTTTCTTT	CAIMGSMNTEAFF